The entry below describes one TCR beta chain. TCRdb re-called the PCR reads with MiXCR, one entry per CDR3 protein. This table has about half a million distinct CDR3 sequences, roughly a fifth appearing once. The sample originates from a study of molecular identifiers for immune sequencing clone quantification. The CDR3 extends over 20 amino acids. Trimming pared 5 bases from V and 0 bases from J, leaving 23 bases between. Germline lookup yields CDR1 MDHEN and CDR2 SYDVKM. The clonotype comes from a human donor in good health. Some libraries in this study had Jurkat cell RNA spiked in. The sample comprised naive CD8+ T cells from blood, with Jurkat cell RNA spiked in. Subset defined: FACS-sorted CD8+CD4-CCR7+CD45RA+ naive T cells. The chain is built from TRBV28 and TRBJ1-6; D is unclear. CDR3 region: CASSPSSDSQRYSYNSPLHF. The CDR3 DNA follows: TGTGCCAGCAGTCCATCGTCGGATTCTCAACGTTACTCCTATAATTCACCCCTCCACTTT.